This T cell receptor (beta chain) comes out of a study of blood T cell repertoires in COVID-19. Study background: There were acute and convalescent COVID-19 samples, and they came from the United States, Italy and Spain. The cDNA or gDNA used as material had been derived from T cells, B-cell-depleted T cells, or PBMCs.

In the authors' methods: Estimates of nucleated cell counts were drawn from the amplification of reference gene primers. TCRdb's copy holds only in-frame clones and misses some; the assay was immunoSEQ multiplex PCR. For V, J and clone size, that table is used; D and trimming come from the DNA. The sample shows approximately 17,000 clones, nearly 90% of them seen only once. CDR3 length equals 14 residues. The V gene's germline CDR1 is GTSNPN and CDR2 SVGIG (reference sequence). The V gene lost 6 bases and the J gene lost 3 bases, with 15 bases spanning the gap. The sequence came from a human donor in a cohort sampled during active COVID-19. Sequenced input: peripheral blood. V gene TRBV30 combines with J gene TRBJ2-1; possible D gene TRBD2, 6 bases. Here the CDR3 reads CACAQRAHYNEQFF. CDR3 DNA: TGTGCCTGCGCGCAGCGGGCCCACTACAATGAGCAGTTCTTC.